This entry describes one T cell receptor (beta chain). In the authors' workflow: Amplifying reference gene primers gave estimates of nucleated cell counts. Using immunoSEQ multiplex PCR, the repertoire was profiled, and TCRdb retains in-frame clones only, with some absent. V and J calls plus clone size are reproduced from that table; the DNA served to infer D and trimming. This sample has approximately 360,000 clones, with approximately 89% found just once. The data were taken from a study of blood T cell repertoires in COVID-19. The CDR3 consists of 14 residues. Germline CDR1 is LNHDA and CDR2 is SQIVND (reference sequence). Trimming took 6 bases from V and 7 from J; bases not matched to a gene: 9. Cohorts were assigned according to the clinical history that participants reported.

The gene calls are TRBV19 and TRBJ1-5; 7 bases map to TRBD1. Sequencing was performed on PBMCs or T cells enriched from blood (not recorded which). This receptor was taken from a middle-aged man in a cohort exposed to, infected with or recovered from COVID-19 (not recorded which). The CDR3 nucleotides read TGTGCCAGTAGAGAAGACAGGGCCCAACAGCCCCAGCATTTT. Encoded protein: CASREDRAQQPQHF.